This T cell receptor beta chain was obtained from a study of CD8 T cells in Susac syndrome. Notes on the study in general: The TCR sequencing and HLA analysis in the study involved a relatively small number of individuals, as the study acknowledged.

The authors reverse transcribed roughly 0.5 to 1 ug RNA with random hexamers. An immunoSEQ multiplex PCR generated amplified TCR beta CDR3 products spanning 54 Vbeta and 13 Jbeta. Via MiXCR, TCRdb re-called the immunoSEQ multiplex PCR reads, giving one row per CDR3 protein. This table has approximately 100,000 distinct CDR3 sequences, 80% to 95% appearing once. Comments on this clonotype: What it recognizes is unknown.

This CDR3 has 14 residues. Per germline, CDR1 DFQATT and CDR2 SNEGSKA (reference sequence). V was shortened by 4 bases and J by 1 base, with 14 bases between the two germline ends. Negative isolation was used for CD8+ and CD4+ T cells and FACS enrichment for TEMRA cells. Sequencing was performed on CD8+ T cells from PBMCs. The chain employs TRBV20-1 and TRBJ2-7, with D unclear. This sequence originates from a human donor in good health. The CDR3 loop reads CSAITRSVSYEQYF. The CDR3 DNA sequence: TGCAGTGCTATTACGCGCTCTGTTTCCTACGAGCAGTACTTC.